The 8 T cell receptor beta chains below were found in one sample sequenced in a study of blood T cell repertoires in COVID-19. Method: immunoSEQ multiplex PCR; TCRdb's copy keeps in-frame clones and lacks some. The sample lists about 220,000 clones, around 88% occurring once. The specimen sequenced was PBMCs or T cells enriched from blood (not recorded which). These receptors were taken from a woman aged 45-60 years with acute COVID-19.

This clone was recorded once. The rearrangement links TRBV5-8 to TRBJ1-6; tentative D call: TRBD1 (6 bases). Trimming pared 0 bases from V and 3 bases from J, leaving 10 bases between. The CDR3 has 16 amino acids. CDR1 and CDR2 (germline): SGHTS, YDEGEE. Here the CDR3 DNA reads TGTGCCAGCAGCTTGGGAACAGGGTACTATAATTCACCCCTCCACTTT. The encoded protein is CASSLGTGYYNSPLHF.

CDR3 nucleotide sequence: TGTGCCAGCAGTTTTCGCAGGGCGTCGGGCGGCAATCAGCCCCAGCATTTT. Its translation is CASSFRRASGGNQPQHF. The chain carries TRBV27 and TRBJ1-5; maybe TRBD1 (5 bases). Germline V gene data show CDR1 as MNHEY and CDR2 as SMNVEV (reference sequence). The CDR3 contains 17 residues. The germline V and J ends were trimmed by 3 bases and 2 bases, with 17 bases remaining between them.

The rearrangement joins TRBV14 to TRBJ2-7; TRBD1 matches 8 bases. Trimming took 1 base from V and 3 from J; bases not matched to a gene: 5. The CDR3 loop spans 15 amino acids. Germline V CDR1 and CDR2: SGHDN, FVKESK. The CDR3 coding sequence is TGTGCCAGCAGCCAAGTGCAGGGGGCGGTCTACGAGCAGTACTTC. Its protein product is CASSQVQGAVYEQYF.

Only one count was recorded for this clone. The V call is TRBV27, the J call TRBJ2-4; 7 bases align to TRBD1. The length of the CDR3 is 14 residues. The V gene's germline CDR1 is MNHEY and CDR2 SMNVEV (reference sequence). The V segment lost 6 bases and the J segment 6 bases; nucleotides outside the gene matches: 8. This chain's CDR3 is CASRQAGGANIQYF. In DNA form, the CDR3 reads TGTGCCAGCAGACAGGCAGGGGGAGCAAACATTCAGTACTTC.

This chain links TRBV19 with TRBJ1-2, with 9 bases that match TRBD1. V trimming: 4 bases; J trimming: 4 bases; junction bases outside the gene matches: 10. The CDR3 is 16 amino acids. Germline V gives CDR1 LNHDA, CDR2 SQIVND (reference sequence). In nucleotides, the CDR3 is TGTGCCAGTAGTACCCAAGCCCTGACAGGGGGCTATGGCTACACCTTC. Amino acid sequence: CASSTQALTGGYGYTF.

The chain uses TRBV5-1 and TRBJ1-1; TRBD1 aligns across 10 bases. The V segment lost 0 bases and the J segment 3 bases; nucleotides outside the gene matches: 8. Germline assignment: CDR1 SGHRS and CDR2 YFSETQ. This CDR3 contains 17 residues. CDR3 protein: CASSLGQGARRDTEAFF. In nucleotides, the CDR3 is TGCGCCAGCAGCTTGGGACAGGGGGCGCGTCGGGACACTGAAGCTTTCTTT.

The V call is TRBV18, the J call TRBJ1-4; the D is unclear. The CDR3 is made up of 16 amino acids. V gave up 3 bases and J gave up 4 bases, with 15 bases separating them. From germline, CDR1 is KGHSH and CDR2 LQKENI. CDR3 region: CASSPYGVQRNEKLFF. CDR3 bases: TGTGCCAGCTCACCCTACGGGGTACAGCGTAATGAAAAACTGTTTTTT.

V is TRBV29-1 and J is TRBJ1-2, with D tentatively TRBD1 (5 bases). With 3 bases removed from V and 8 bases from J, the gap between germline ends came to 16 bases. CDR3 length: 13 residues. Germline V CDR1 and CDR2: SQVTM, ANQGSEA. CDR3 residues: CSVDPLQGGGYTF. The CDR3 DNA reads as TGCAGCGTTGACCCCTTGCAGGGTGGAGGCTACACCTTC.